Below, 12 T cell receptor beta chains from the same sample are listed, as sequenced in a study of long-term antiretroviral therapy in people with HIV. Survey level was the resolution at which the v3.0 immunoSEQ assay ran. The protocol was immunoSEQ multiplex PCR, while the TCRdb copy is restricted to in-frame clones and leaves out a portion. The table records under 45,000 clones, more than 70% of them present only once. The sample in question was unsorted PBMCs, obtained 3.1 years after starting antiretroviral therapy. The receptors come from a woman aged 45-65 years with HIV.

In DNA, the CDR3 is TGTGCCAGTAGGGTCGGAGCTTACTATGGCTACACCTTC. Translating it yields CASRVGAYYGYTF. The V call is TRBV19, the J call TRBJ1-2; D remains unclear. V was cut by 6 bases and J by 3 bases, with 11 bases left in between. This CDR3 spans 13 amino acids. Germline values: CDR1 LNHDA, CDR2 SQIVND (reference sequence).

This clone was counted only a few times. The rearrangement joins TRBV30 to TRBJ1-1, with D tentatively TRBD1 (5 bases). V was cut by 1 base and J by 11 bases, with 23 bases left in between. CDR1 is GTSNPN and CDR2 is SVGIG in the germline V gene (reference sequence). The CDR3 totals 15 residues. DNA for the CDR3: TGTGCCTGGAGTGACGAGACAGCGAGAGGTTATCTTGCTTTCTTT. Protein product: CAWSDETARGYLAFF.

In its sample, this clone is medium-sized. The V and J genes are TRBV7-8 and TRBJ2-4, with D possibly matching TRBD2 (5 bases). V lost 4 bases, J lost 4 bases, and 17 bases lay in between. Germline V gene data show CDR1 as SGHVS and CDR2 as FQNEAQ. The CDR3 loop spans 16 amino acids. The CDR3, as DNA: TGTGCCAGCAGCTCGTCCTCGGGGTTGAGTAAAAACATTCAGTACTTC. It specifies CASSSSSGLSKNIQYF.

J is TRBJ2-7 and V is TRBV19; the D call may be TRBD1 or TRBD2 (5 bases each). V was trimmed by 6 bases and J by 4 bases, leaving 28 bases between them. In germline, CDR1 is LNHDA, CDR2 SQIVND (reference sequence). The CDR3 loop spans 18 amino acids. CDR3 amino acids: CASSLSGAPVVNPYEQYF. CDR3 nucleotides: TGTGCCAGTAGCCTTTCCGGGGCCCCAGTGGTAAACCCTTACGAGCAGTACTTC. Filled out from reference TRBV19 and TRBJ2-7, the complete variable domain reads DGGITQSPKYLFRKEGQNVTLSCEQNLNHDAMYWYRQDPGQGLRLIYYSQIVNDFQKGDIAEGYSVSREKKESFPLTVTSAQKNPTAFYLCASSLSGAPVVNPYEQYFGPGTRLTVT.

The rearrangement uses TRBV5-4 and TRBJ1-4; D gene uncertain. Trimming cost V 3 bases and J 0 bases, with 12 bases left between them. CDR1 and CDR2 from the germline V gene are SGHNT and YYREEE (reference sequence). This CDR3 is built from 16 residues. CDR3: CASSWGGSSTNEKLFF. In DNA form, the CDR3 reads TGTGCCAGCAGCTGGGGAGGGAGTTCAACTAATGAAAAACTGTTTTTT.

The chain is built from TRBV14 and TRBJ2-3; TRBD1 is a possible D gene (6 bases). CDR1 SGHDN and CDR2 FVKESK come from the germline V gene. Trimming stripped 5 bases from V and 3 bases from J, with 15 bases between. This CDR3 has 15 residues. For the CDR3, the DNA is TGTGCCAGCAGCTCAATCACAGGGAAAACAGATACGCAGTATTTT. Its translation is CASSSITGKTDTQYF.

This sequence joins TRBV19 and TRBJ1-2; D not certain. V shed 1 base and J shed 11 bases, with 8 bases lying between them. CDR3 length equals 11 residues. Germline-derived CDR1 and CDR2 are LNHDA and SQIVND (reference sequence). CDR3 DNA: TGTGCCAGTAGTATAGGACTGAGGTACACCTTC. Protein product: CASSIGLRYTF.

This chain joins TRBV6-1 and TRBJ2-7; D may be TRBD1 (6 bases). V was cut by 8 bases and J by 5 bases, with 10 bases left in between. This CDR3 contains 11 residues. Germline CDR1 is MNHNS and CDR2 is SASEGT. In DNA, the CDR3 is TGTGCCAGCGGACAGATTAACGAGCAGTACTTC. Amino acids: CASGQINEQYF.

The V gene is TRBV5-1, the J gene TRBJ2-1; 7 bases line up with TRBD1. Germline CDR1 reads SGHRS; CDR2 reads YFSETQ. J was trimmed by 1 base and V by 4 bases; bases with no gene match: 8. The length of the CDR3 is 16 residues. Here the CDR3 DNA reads TGCGCCAGCAGCGCCCAGACAGGGAGATCCTACAATGAGCAGTTCTTC. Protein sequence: CASSAQTGRSYNEQFF.

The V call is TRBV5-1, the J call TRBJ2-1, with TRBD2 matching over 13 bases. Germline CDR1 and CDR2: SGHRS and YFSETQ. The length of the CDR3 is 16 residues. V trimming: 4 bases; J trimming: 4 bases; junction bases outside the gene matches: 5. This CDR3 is CASSLTSGGPYNEQFF. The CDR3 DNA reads TGCGCCAGCAGCCTGACTAGCGGGGGGCCATACAATGAGCAGTTCTTC.

The CDR3 DNA sequence: TGCAGCGCGATAGTTGGGGGCCCCACAGATACGCAGTATTTT. This translates into CSAIVGGPTDTQYF. The V and J genes are TRBV29-1 and TRBJ2-3, with D possibly TRBD1 on 6 matching bases. V shed 7 bases and J shed 2 bases, with 16 bases lying between them. Germline V gives CDR1 SQVTM, CDR2 ANQGSEA. The CDR3 has 14 amino acids.

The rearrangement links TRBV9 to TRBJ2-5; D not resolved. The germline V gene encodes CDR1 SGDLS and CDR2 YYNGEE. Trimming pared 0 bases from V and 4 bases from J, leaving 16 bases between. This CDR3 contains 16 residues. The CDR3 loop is CASSVGPTPARETQYF. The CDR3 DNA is TGTGCCAGCAGCGTAGGACCGACCCCAGCGCGAGAGACCCAGTACTTC.